This T cell receptor (beta chain) was found in a study of blood T cell repertoires in COVID-19. Using immunoSEQ multiplex PCR, the repertoire was profiled, and TCRdb retains in-frame clones only, with some absent. The repertoire has roughly 200,000 clones, just under 85% of them found once; the top ten carry approximately 5.1%. Looked up from germline, CDR1 is LGHDT and CDR2 is YNNKEL (reference sequence). The V end lost 2 bases, the J end lost 0 bases, and 10 bases lay between the germline ends. The CDR3 has 15 residues. The source is a woman aged 65 to 85 with active or convalescent COVID-19. V is TRBV3-1 (or the pseudogene TRBV3-2) and J is TRBJ1-1; D may be TRBD1 (5 bases). Sequenced: peripheral blood. CDR3 amino acids: CASSQLRVMNTEAFF. For the CDR3, the DNA is TGTGCCAGCAGCCAACTCAGGGTAATGAACACTGAAGCTTTCTTT.